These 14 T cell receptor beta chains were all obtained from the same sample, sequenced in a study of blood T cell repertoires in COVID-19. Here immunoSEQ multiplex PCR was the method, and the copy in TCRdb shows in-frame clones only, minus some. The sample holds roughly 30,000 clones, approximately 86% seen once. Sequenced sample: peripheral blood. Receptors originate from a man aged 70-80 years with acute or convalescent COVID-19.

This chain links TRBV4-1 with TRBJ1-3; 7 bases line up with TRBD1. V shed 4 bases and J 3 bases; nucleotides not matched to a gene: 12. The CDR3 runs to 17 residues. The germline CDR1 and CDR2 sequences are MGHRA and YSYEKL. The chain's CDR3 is CASSRQGISLNGNTIYF. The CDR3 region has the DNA TGCGCCAGCAGCCGACAGGGCATCTCCCTAAATGGAAACACCATATATTTT.

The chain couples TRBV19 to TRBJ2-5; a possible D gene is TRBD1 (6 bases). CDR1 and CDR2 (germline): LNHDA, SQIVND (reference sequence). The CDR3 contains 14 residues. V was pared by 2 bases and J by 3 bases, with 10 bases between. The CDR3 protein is CASSISGEKETQYF. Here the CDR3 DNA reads TGTGCCAGTAGTATATCAGGGGAGAAAGAGACCCAGTACTTC.

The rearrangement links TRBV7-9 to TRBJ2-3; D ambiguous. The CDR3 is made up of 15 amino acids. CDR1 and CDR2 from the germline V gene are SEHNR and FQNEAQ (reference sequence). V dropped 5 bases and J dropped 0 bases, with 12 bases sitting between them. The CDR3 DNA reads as TGTGCCAGCAGCCCCGGAGACTCGAGCACAGATACGCAGTATTTT. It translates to CASSPGDSSTDTQYF.

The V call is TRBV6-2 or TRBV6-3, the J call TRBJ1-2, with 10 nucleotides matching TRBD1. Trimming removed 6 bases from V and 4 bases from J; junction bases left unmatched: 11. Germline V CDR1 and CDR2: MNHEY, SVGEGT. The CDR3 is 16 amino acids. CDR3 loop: CASSKAPTGGGYGYTF. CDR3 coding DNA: TGTGCCAGCAGCAAAGCCCCGACAGGGGGCGGCTATGGCTACACCTTC.

The CDR3 DNA reads as TGTGCCAGCAGCCTTGGATGGGGGCAGGACACTGAAGCTTTCTTT. It is translated as CASSLGWGQDTEAFF. J is TRBJ1-1 and V is TRBV7-8; D may be TRBD1 (6 bases). The CDR3 length is 15 residues. Germline assignment: CDR1 SGHVS and CDR2 FQNEAQ. Trimming removed 5 bases from V and 3 bases from J, with 16 bases in between.

The CDR3 sequence: CASSLGNRGFSPLHF. CDR3 nucleotides: TGTGCCAGCAGCTTAGGTAACAGGGGGTTTTCACCCCTCCACTTT. The gene calls are TRBV7-6 and TRBJ1-6; 8 nucleotides match TRBD1. The CDR3 has 15 residues. V was pared by 1 base and J by 9 bases, with 5 bases of the junction left unmatched. CDR1 and CDR2 (germline): SGHVS, FNYEAQ.

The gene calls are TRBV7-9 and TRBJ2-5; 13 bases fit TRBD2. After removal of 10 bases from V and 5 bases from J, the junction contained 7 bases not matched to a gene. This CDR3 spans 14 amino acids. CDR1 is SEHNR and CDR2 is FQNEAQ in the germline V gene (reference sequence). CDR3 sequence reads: CAIRTSGGRETQYF. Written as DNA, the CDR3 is TGTGCCATCCGGACTAGCGGGGGTCGGGAGACCCAGTACTTC.

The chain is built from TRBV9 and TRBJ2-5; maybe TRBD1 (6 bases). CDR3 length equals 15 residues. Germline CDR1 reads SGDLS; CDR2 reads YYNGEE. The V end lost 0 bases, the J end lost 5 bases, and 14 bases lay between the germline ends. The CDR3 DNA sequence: TGTGCCAGCAGCGTAGCGGATGCCAGGGGTGAGACCCAGTACTTC. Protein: CASSVADARGETQYF.

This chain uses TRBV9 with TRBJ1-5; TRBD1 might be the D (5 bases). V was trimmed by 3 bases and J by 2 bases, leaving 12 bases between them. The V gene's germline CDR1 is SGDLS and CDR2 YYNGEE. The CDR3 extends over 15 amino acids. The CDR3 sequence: CASSAGGTGNQPQHF. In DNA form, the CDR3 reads TGTGCCAGCAGCGCCGGAGGGACGGGCAATCAGCCCCAGCATTTT.

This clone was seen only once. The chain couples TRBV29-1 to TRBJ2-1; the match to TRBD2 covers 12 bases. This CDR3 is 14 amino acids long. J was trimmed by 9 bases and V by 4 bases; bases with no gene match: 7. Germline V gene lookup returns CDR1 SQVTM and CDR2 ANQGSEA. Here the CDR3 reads CSVVSSGRASEQFF. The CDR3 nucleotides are TGCAGCGTTGTTTCTAGCGGGAGGGCCTCTGAGCAGTTCTTC.

CDR3 bases: TGTGCCACCAAAAGCCAGCGGGGGAACACCGGGGAGCTGTTTTTT. It encodes CATKSQRGNTGELFF. The J gene is TRBJ2-2, the V gene TRBV6-5; 7 nucleotides match TRBD2. Germline V lookup: CDR1 MNHEY, CDR2 SVGAGI. J was trimmed by 1 base and V by 10 bases; bases with no gene match: 9. This CDR3 contains 15 residues.

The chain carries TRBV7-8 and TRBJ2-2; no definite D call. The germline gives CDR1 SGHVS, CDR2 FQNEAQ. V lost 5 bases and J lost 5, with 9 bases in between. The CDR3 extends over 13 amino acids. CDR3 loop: CASSPMRTGELFF. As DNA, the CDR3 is TGTGCCAGCAGCCCCATGAGAACCGGGGAGCTGTTTTTT.

The CDR3 DNA reads TGTGCCAGCAGCTTATCGACAGGATCCTACGAGCAGTACTTC. Translated: CASSLSTGSYEQYF. V usage is TRBV7-9 and J usage is TRBJ2-7; D perhaps matches TRBD1 (6 bases). The germline V and J ends were trimmed by 2 bases and 1 base, with 9 bases remaining between them. Germline V gene sequence: CDR1 SEHNR, CDR2 FQNEAQ (reference sequence). CDR3 length: 14 residues.

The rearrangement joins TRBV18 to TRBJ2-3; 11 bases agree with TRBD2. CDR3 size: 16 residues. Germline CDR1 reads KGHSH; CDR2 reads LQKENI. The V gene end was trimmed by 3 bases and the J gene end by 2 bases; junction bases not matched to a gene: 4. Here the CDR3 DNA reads TGTGCCAGCTCACCGCTAGCGGGGGGACTCACAGATACGCAGTATTTT. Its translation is CASSPLAGGLTDTQYF.